One sample yielded the 24 T cell receptor beta chains listed below, sequenced in a study of radiation and T cells in renal cell carcinoma. Sequenced by immunoSEQ multiplex PCR; TCRdb stores in-frame clones only, minus some. The data show roughly 80,000 clones, 83% seen once. The time point was: blood 4 weeks post-SBRT, at nephrectomy. The treatment here: 15 Gy SBRT to primary tumor, nephrectomy 4 weeks later. The source was blood, collected from a patient whose treatment included radiotherapy and nephrectomy. These receptor sequences come from a woman aged 60-75 years with renal cell carcinoma.

The J gene is TRBJ2-6, the V gene TRBV18; 12 positions agree with TRBD1. CDR1 is KGHSH, CDR2 LQKENI, per germline. V trimming: 2 bases; J trimming: 1 base; junction bases outside the gene matches: 3. The CDR3 consists of 18 residues. CDR3 residues: CASSPRGQGASGANVLTF. CDR3 DNA sequence: TGTGCCAGCTCACCAAGGGGACAGGGGGCGTCTGGGGCCAACGTCCTGACTTTC. Based on the CDR3 plus reference TRBV18 and TRBJ2-6, the full variable domain is NAGVMQNPRHLVRRRGQEARLRCSPMKGHSHVYWYRQLPEEGLKFMVYLQKENIIDESGMPKERFSAEFPKEGPSILRIQQVVRGDSAAYFCASSPRGQGASGANVLTFGAGSRLTVL.

This clone appeared a single time. This sequence joins TRBV6-5 and TRBJ1-6; tentatively, D is TRBD1 (6 bases). This CDR3 is 15 amino acids long. Trimming cost V 7 bases and J 3 bases, with 13 bases left between them. Germline V gene lookup returns CDR1 MNHEY and CDR2 SVGAGI. The CDR3 protein is CASTRTANYNSPLHF. CDR3 sequence (DNA): TGTGCCAGCACGCGGACAGCTAACTATAATTCACCCCTCCACTTT.

This clone turned up a few times. V usage is TRBV10-3 and J usage is TRBJ1-1, with 10 bases that match TRBD1. Germline loops: CDR1 ENHRY, CDR2 SYGVKD. The CDR3 length is 13 residues. With V trimmed by 6 bases and J by 7 bases, 5 bases remained unmatched. The CDR3 is CAIRWTGGFEAFF. The CDR3 nucleotides are TGTGCCATCAGATGGACAGGGGGATTTGAAGCTTTCTTT.

The chain recombines TRBV7-9 with TRBJ2-3; 9 nucleotides align to TRBD2. Germline assignment: CDR1 SEHNR and CDR2 FQNEAQ (reference sequence). Unmatched junction bases numbered 5, after V lost 3 bases and J lost 4 bases. The CDR3 is made up of 15 amino acids. CDR3 sequence reads: CASSLPSGDPDTQYF. As DNA, the CDR3 is TGTGCCAGCAGCTTGCCTAGCGGGGACCCAGATACGCAGTATTTT.

The genes are TRBV5-4 and TRBJ2-3; D ambiguous. Trimming shortened V by 0 bases and J by 1 base, and 12 bases separated the two germline ends. The CDR3 contains 16 residues. CDR1 and CDR2 (germline): SGHNT, YYREEE (reference sequence). The CDR3 nucleotides read TGTGCCAGCAGCTTGGGGGGTTTTGGGCGCACAGATACGCAGTATTTT. Encoded protein: CASSLGGFGRTDTQYF.

In DNA form, the CDR3 reads TGTGCCAGCAGCTTGCTCAGGGGAGAAGCCTACGAGCAGTACTTC. Residues: CASSLLRGEAYEQYF. The chain uses TRBV5-6 and TRBJ2-7; perhaps TRBD1 as D (6 bases). Germline CDR1 SGHDT, CDR2 YYEEEE. The CDR3 totals 15 residues. The V gene lost 1 base and the J gene lost 2 bases, with 13 bases spanning the gap. The full variable domain, its missing parts supplied by reference TRBV5-6 and TRBJ2-7, is DAGVTQSPTHLIKTRGQQVTLRCSPKSGHDTVSWYQQALGQGPQFIFQYYEEEERQRGNFPDRFSGHQFPNYSSELNVNALLLGDSALYLCASSLLRGEAYEQYFGPGTRLTVT.

The genes are TRBV7-9 and TRBJ2-5, with D unresolved. There are 14 residues in the CDR3. Per the germline V gene, CDR1 is SEHNR and CDR2 is FQNEAQ (reference sequence). V was trimmed by 1 base and J by 4 bases, leaving 10 bases between them. CDR3 loop: CASSLVLPGETQYF. The CDR3 DNA is TGTGCCAGCAGCTTAGTTTTGCCGGGAGAGACCCAGTACTTC.

The V call is TRBV15, the J call TRBJ2-2; D is uncertain. From germline, CDR1 is LNHNV and CDR2 YYDKDF (reference sequence). V was cut by 0 bases and J by 7 bases, with 6 bases left in between. The CDR3 spans 13 residues. CDR3 DNA: TGTGCCACCAGCAGAGAGGGTTACGGGGAGCTGTTTTTT. This codes for CATSREGYGELFF.

The chain is built from TRBV5-1 and TRBJ2-3; the D is unclear. The V and J ends lost 1 base and 0 bases respectively, with 6 bases between them. This CDR3 has 14 residues. CDR1 and CDR2 (germline): SGHRS, YFSETQ. CDR3 DNA: TGCGCCAGCAGCTTGAGCGACAGCACAGATACGCAGTATTTT. Its translation is CASSLSDSTDTQYF.

About this clone itself: Mismatch with germline at one junction end may stem from a read error. The chain recombines TRBV7-7 with TRBJ2-1; 14 nucleotides line up with TRBD2. The V gene's germline CDR1 is SSHAT and CDR2 FNYEAQ (reference sequence). This CDR3 is built from 15 residues. CDR3 region: CASSLTSGRDNEQFF. The CDR3 DNA is TGTGCTAGCAGCCTGACTAGCGGGAGGGACAATGAGCAGTTCTTC.

The rearrangement links TRBV7-2 to TRBJ2-7; D remains ambiguous. The V end lost 3 bases, the J end lost 0 bases, and 12 bases lay between the germline ends. Germline V gene lookup returns CDR1 SGHTA and CDR2 FQGNSA. This CDR3 is 15 amino acids long. The chain's CDR3 is CASSLIPDSSYEQYF. CDR3 nucleotides: TGTGCCAGCAGCTTGATCCCGGATAGCTCCTACGAGCAGTACTTC.

The sample holds one count of this clone. The rearrangement uses TRBV27 and TRBJ2-2; 8 positions match TRBD2. V trimming: 7 bases; J trimming: 4 bases; junction bases outside the gene matches: 2. The germline gives CDR1 MNHEY, CDR2 SMNVEV (reference sequence). The CDR3 consists of 13 residues. The CDR3 is CASTLAGTGELFF. The CDR3 nucleotides read TGTGCCAGCACTCTAGCGGGCACCGGGGAGCTGTTTTTT.

The J gene is TRBJ2-7, the V gene TRBV4-1, with no clear D. The CDR3 sequence is 13 residues long. Trimming cost V 1 base and J 7 bases, with 11 bases left between them. CDR1 is MGHRA, CDR2 YSYEKL, per germline. Written as DNA, the CDR3 is TGCGCCAGCAGCCAAGTGGGGATTCGGGAGCAGTACTTC. Its protein is CASSQVGIREQYF.

The chain recombines TRBV6-5 with TRBJ1-5; D is possibly TRBD1 (5 bases). Trimming took 2 bases from V and 1 from J, leaving 6 bases between them. Germline V gene lookup returns CDR1 MNHEY and CDR2 SVGAGI. The CDR3 covers 14 residues. The CDR3: CASSYRQSNQPQHF. The CDR3 DNA is TGTGCCAGCAGTTACAGACAGAGCAATCAGCCCCAGCATTTT.

The chain combines TRBV6-5 with TRBJ1-1; perhaps TRBD1 as D (5 bases). V lost 6 bases and J lost 9, with 17 bases in between. CDR3 size: 13 residues. Germline V gene sequence: CDR1 MNHEY, CDR2 SVGAGI. Here the CDR3 reads CASRQDPSTKAFF. CDR3 bases: TGTGCCAGCAGACAGGATCCAAGCACGAAAGCTTTCTTT.

The V call is TRBV18, the J call TRBJ1-3, with a weak D call TRBD1 (5 bases). The CDR3 is made up of 17 amino acids. Germline V gene lookup returns CDR1 KGHSH and CDR2 LQKENI. V was clipped by 1 base and J by 2 bases, with 15 bases between them. This CDR3 is CASSPRSPGNTGNTIYF. CDR3 nucleotide sequence: TGTGCCAGCTCACCACGTAGTCCAGGGAACACTGGAAACACCATATATTTT. Looking up the rest from reference TRBV18 and TRBJ1-3 gives the full variable domain: NAGVMQNPRHLVRRRGQEARLRCSPMKGHSHVYWYRQLPEEGLKFMVYLQKENIIDESGMPKERFSAEFPKEGPSILRIQQVVRGDSAAYFCASSPRSPGNTGNTIYFGEGSWLTVV.

The chain couples TRBV6-5 to TRBJ1-2; D ambiguous. The germline CDR1 and CDR2 sequences are MNHEY and SVGAGI. This CDR3 region has 14 residues. Trimming took off 5 bases at V and 4 bases at J, with 14 bases between the two ends. The CDR3 DNA sequence: TGTGCCAGCAGTGAACAAAGTAGGTTCTATGGCTACACCTTC. Translated, it gives CASSEQSRFYGYTF.

This chain joins TRBV30 and TRBJ2-2; a possible D gene is TRBD2 (5 bases). This CDR3 contains 12 residues. Looked up from germline, CDR1 is GTSNPN and CDR2 is SVGIG (reference sequence). Between the trimmed V and J ends, which lost 8 bases and 6 bases, there was a span of 13 bases. CDR3 region: CAHQEVSGELFF. Written as DNA, the CDR3 is TGTGCCCACCAGGAGGTTTCCGGGGAGCTGTTTTTT. The full variable domain, its missing parts supplied by reference TRBV30 and TRBJ2-2, is SQTIHQWPATLVQPVGSPLSLECTVEGTSNPNLYWYRQAAGRGLQLLFYSVGIGQISSEVPQNLSASRPQDRQFILSSKKLLLSDSGFYLCAHQEVSGELFFGEGSRLTVL.

The chain combines TRBV28 with TRBJ1-5; 7 bases map to TRBD1. The junction had 4 bases not matched to a gene; V was cut back by 2 bases and J by 6 bases. Germline-derived CDR1 and CDR2 are MDHEN and SYDVKM. CDR3 length: 14 residues. In nucleotides, the CDR3 is TGTGCCAGCAGTTTAACAGGGGCGACTCAGCCCCAGCATTTT. Translating gives CASSLTGATQPQHF.

This chain joins TRBV11-2 and TRBJ2-5; D is undetermined. Trimming cost V 6 bases and J 2 bases, with 13 bases left between them. Germline assignment: CDR1 SGHAT and CDR2 FQNNGV. The CDR3 is made up of 14 amino acids. CDR3 nucleotides: TGTGCCAGCAGTTTTGACCGGGCTCAAGAGACCCAGTACTTC. It translates to CASSFDRAQETQYF. The complete variable domain, with remaining parts taken from reference TRBV11-2 and TRBJ2-5, reads EAGVAQSPRYKIIEKRQSVAFWCNPISGHATLYWYQQILGQGPKLLIQFQNNGVVDDSQLPKDRFSAERLKGVDSTLKIQPAKLEDSAVYLCASSFDRAQETQYFGPGTRLLVL.

The chain joins TRBV6-5 to TRBJ2-2; D is perhaps TRBD1 (5 bases). V shed 2 bases and J shed 6 bases, with 13 bases lying between them. CDR1 and CDR2 from the germline V gene are MNHEY and SVGAGI. The CDR3 loop spans 15 amino acids. The CDR3 region has the DNA TGTGCCAGCAGTTACCAGGGTTTGTACGCCGGGGAGCTGTTTTTT. Its protein product is CASSYQGLYAGELFF.

This clone has just one count. The gene calls are TRBV9 and TRBJ2-1; D not resolved. Germline CDR1 and CDR2: SGDLS and YYNGEE. With 3 bases removed from V and 1 base from J, the gap between germline ends came to 11 bases. The CDR3 is 15 residues long. CDR3 sequence (DNA): TGTGCCAGCAGCGCTTCATCTTCGTCCTACAATGAGCAGTTCTTC. This encodes CASSASSSSYNEQFF.

The chain combines TRBV7-3 with TRBJ2-4; the D call may be TRBD1 or TRBD2 (6 bases each). Germline CDR1 and CDR2: SGHTA and FQGTGA. The CDR3 totals 15 residues. The V gene lost 1 base and the J gene lost 6 bases, with 13 bases spanning the gap. The CDR3 region has the DNA TGTGCCAGCAGCTTAAACGGGGGCGAAGGAAACATTCAGTACTTC. Amino acid sequence: CASSLNGGEGNIQYF.

This clone turned up a few times. This sequence joins TRBV29-1 and TRBJ2-7; D might be TRBD2 (5 bases). CDR3 size: 13 residues. Trimming took off 7 bases at V and 4 bases at J, with 17 bases between the two ends. The germline gives CDR1 SQVTM, CDR2 ANQGSEA. This CDR3 is CSALDGEGYEQYF. DNA for the CDR3: TGCAGCGCCTTGGACGGTGAGGGTTACGAGCAGTACTTC.